Sequencing of this T cell receptor (beta chain) was carried out in a study of blood T cell repertoires in COVID-19. The table came from immunoSEQ multiplex PCR; TCRdb's copy has only in-frame clones and leaves some out. The table has around 50,000 clones, roughly 78% seen once. CDR1 and CDR2 (germline): LNHNV, YYDKDF (reference sequence). Trimming took off 0 bases at V and 6 bases at J, with 14 bases between the two ends. The CDR3 sequence is 15 residues long. Sequencing input: peripheral blood. This TCR was recovered from a woman over 75 with acute or convalescent COVID-19. The chain couples TRBV15 to TRBJ1-2; TRBD1 is a possible D gene (6 bases). Here the CDR3 DNA reads TGTGCCACCAGCAGAGATACCCTGACAGGAGATGGCTACACCTTC. Protein product: CATSRDTLTGDGYTF.